This T cell receptor beta chain was observed in a study of graft-versus-host responses after intestinal transplantation. Study-wide background: Anti-thymocyte globulin induction was given to all recipients, followed by tacrolimus and steroids for two to four years.

TCRdb keeps only in-frame clones here, not all; method: immunoSEQ multiplex PCR. The repertoire holds some 130,000 clones, with around 96% as singletons. Germline-derived CDR1 and CDR2 are SGHTA and FQGNSA. Trimming cost V 4 bases and J 3 bases, with 10 bases left between them. The CDR3 loop spans 13 amino acids. Points on this clone: Its antigen is not identified.

This chain joins TRBV7-2 and TRBJ2-7, with D unclear. The TCR originated in a human donor who received an intestinal transplant. The sample was unstimulated CD8+ T cells sorted from spleen or lymph node cells, taken before intestinal transplant. The CDR3 DNA follows: TGTGCCAGCAGCTACCTGTTTTACTACGAGCAGTACTTC. Its translation: CASSYLFYYEQYF.